These 18 T cell receptor beta chains came from one sample sequenced in a study of cytomegalovirus exposure and HLA in healthy donors (TCRdb year 2017). Library generation was performed with the immunoSEQ multiplex PCR assay. A mixture of 60 forward primers for TCR Vbeta segments and 13 reverse primers for TCR Jbeta segments was used in the multiplex PCR. The table comes from immuneACCESS by way of TCRdb, which keeps in-frame sequences with V and J called. Part of the clones is missing from these tables; in studies checked, under half for an unresolved V gene and the rest for unknown reasons. Across this sample there are 150,000 to 200,000 clones, with about 79% seen only once. The top ten constitute about 2.5% of the sample. Input material: PBMCs. Receptors were obtained from a woman aged 45-65 years in good health and CMV-seronegative.

This CDR3 is CASSATGGDGSNQPQHF. The CDR3 nucleotides are TGCGCCAGCAGCGCCACTGGGGGGGATGGGAGCAATCAGCCCCAGCATTTT. The chain carries TRBV5-1 and TRBJ1-5; D perhaps matches TRBD1 (5 bases). V lost 4 bases, J lost 1 base, and 18 bases lay in between. There are 17 residues in the CDR3. Germline loops: CDR1 SGHRS, CDR2 YFSETQ.

CDR3 region: CASSEAGEGYPYEQYF. CDR3 nucleotides: TGTGCCAGCAGTGAAGCCGGGGAGGGGTACCCTTACGAGCAGTACTTC. This chain connects TRBV6-1 to TRBJ2-7, with 7 bases lining up with TRBD2. CDR1 MNHNS and CDR2 SASEGT come from the germline V gene. The CDR3 has 16 residues. With 0 bases clipped from V and 4 bases from J, the junction kept 9 bases outside the gene matches.

V gene TRBV11-3 combines with J gene TRBJ2-7, with 7 bases identical to TRBD1. CDR3 length equals 15 residues. CDR1 and CDR2 (germline): SGHNT, YENEEA. The J segment lost 6 bases and the V segment lost 2 bases, leaving 10 bases of the junction unmatched. In DNA form, the CDR3 reads TGTGCCAGCAGCTTATCATCACTGGACAGGCGCGAGCAGTACTTC. Translation: CASSLSSLDRREQYF.

V gene TRBV7-2 combines with J gene TRBJ2-5; 14 bases are a match to TRBD2. The DNA end favors TRBJ2-7, so the J call may be wrong. There are 15 residues in the CDR3. CDR1 is SGHTA and CDR2 is FQGNSA in the germline V gene. The CDR3: CASSLETSGRGEQYF. The CDR3, as DNA: TGTGCCAGCAGCTTAGAGACTAGCGGGAGGGGCGAGCAGTACTTC.

This chain connects TRBV14 to TRBJ1-4; D remains ambiguous. Trimming left V 3 bases short and J 3 bases short, with 11 bases between. The CDR3 length is 15 residues. Germline V gene sequence: CDR1 SGHDN, CDR2 FVKESK. This CDR3 is CASSQSLVSNEKLFF. The CDR3 DNA reads TGTGCCAGCAGCCAGTCCCTCGTCTCTAATGAAAAACTGTTTTTT.

This chain links TRBV19 with TRBJ1-5; 9 bases are shared with TRBD1. This CDR3 has 15 amino acids. Per the germline V gene, CDR1 is LNHDA and CDR2 is SQIVND (reference sequence). Unmatched junction bases numbered 3, after V lost 0 bases and J lost 6 bases. In DNA, the CDR3 is TGTGCCAGTAGTATAGATACAGGGGGCGGTCAGCCCCAGCATTTT. It specifies CASSIDTGGGQPQHF. The variable domain in full, completed from reference TRBV19 and TRBJ1-5, reads DGGITQSPKYLFRKEGQNVTLSCEQNLNHDAMYWYRQDPGQGLRLIYYSQIVNDFQKGDIAEGYSVSREKKESFPLTVTSAQKNPTAFYLCASSIDTGGGQPQHFGDGTRLSIL.

V is TRBV29-1 and J is TRBJ2-1; 7 bases match TRBD2. This CDR3 has 13 amino acids. Trimming took 4 bases from V and 4 from J; bases not matched to a gene: 4. Germline-derived CDR1 and CDR2 are SQVTM and ANQGSEA. CDR3 loop: CSVAGRLYNEQFF. The DNA for the CDR3 is TGCAGCGTTGCCGGGAGGCTATACAATGAGCAGTTCTTC.

This clone was seen just once. J is TRBJ2-7 and V is TRBV27; D may be TRBD1 (5 bases). The CDR3 extends over 12 amino acids. V gave up 6 bases and J gave up 5 bases, with 11 bases separating them. Germline CDR1 reads MNHEY; CDR2 reads SMNVEV (reference sequence). The CDR3 loop reads CASSTLGDEQYF. The CDR3 DNA reads TGTGCCAGCAGCACCTTAGGGGACGAGCAGTACTTC.

The chain joins TRBV4-1 to TRBJ2-5; TRBD1 agrees at 9 bases. V gave up 5 bases and J gave up 4 bases; unmatched junction bases: 8. This CDR3 contains 15 residues. The germline CDR1 and CDR2 sequences are MGHRA and YSYEKL. DNA of the CDR3: TGCGCCAGCAGCGTACCGGGACAGGGAACAGAGACCCAGTACTTC. Amino acid sequence: CASSVPGQGTETQYF.

The V and J genes are TRBV7-2 and TRBJ1-5, with TRBD1 as a possible D gene (6 bases). V lost 2 bases, J lost 7 bases, and 18 bases lay in between. The CDR3 runs to 16 residues. Germline lookup yields CDR1 SGHTA and CDR2 FQGNSA. The CDR3 region is CASSLMAAGVQQPQHF. CDR3 in DNA: TGTGCCAGCAGCTTAATGGCGGCAGGGGTGCAGCAGCCCCAGCATTTT.

The gene calls are TRBV18 and TRBJ2-4; 7 nucleotides line up with TRBD1. Germline V lookup: CDR1 KGHSH, CDR2 LQKENI. The CDR3 contains 14 residues. The V and J ends lost 8 bases and 0 bases, in that order; junction bases with no gene match: 4. CDR3 protein: CASRGRIAKNIQYF. DNA for the CDR3: TGTGCCAGCAGGGGGCGGATAGCCAAAAACATTCAGTACTTC.

This chain uses TRBV7-9 with TRBJ2-2, with D hard to call. CDR3 length: 13 amino acids. Germline V gene lookup returns CDR1 SEHNR and CDR2 FQNEAQ (reference sequence). The ends were cut back, 4 bases at V and 6 bases at J, with 9 bases in the middle. The chain's CDR3 is CASSSTRPGELFF. The CDR3 DNA follows: TGTGCCAGCAGCTCGACACGACCCGGGGAGCTGTTTTTT. The entire variable domain, with the rest obtained from reference TRBV7-9 and TRBJ2-2, is as follows: DTGVSQNPRHKITKRGQNVTFRCDPISEHNRLYWYRQTLGQGPEFLTYFQNEAQLEKSRLLSDRFSAERPKGSFSTLEIQRTEQGDSAMYLCASSSTRPGELFFGEGSRLTVL.

V usage is TRBV19 and J usage is TRBJ1-1; a possible D gene is TRBD1 (6 bases). The CDR3 has 14 amino acids. Trimming took 5 bases from V and 9 from J, leaving 19 bases between them. Germline V CDR1 and CDR2: LNHDA, SQIVND (reference sequence). As DNA, the CDR3 is TGTGCCAGTAGTGCCGGGACATCCGTCTTCCAAGCTTTCTTT. Translated: CASSAGTSVFQAFF.

The chain carries TRBV19 and TRBJ2-3; D possibly corresponds to TRBD1 (6 bases). The V end lost 4 bases, the J end lost 3 bases, and 11 bases lay between the germline ends. CDR1 LNHDA and CDR2 SQIVND come from the germline V gene (reference sequence). The CDR3 is 14 residues long. In DNA form, the CDR3 reads TGTGCCAGTAGTACTCGGCAGGGGACAGATACGCAGTATTTT. Encoded protein: CASSTRQGTDTQYF.

CDR3 DNA sequence: TGTGCCAGCAGCCCGGGACAGGGGGCTAGCACAGATACGCAGTATTTT. It codes for CASSPGQGASTDTQYF. The rearrangement links TRBV5-4 to TRBJ2-3; 12 positions agree with TRBD1. V shed 4 bases and J 0 bases; nucleotides not matched to a gene: 3. The CDR3 is 16 amino acids. CDR1 is SGHNT, CDR2 YYREEE, per germline (reference sequence).

The V and J genes are TRBV11-2 and TRBJ1-1; no reliable D call. The CDR3 length is 15 residues. The V and J ends lost 0 bases and 3 bases respectively, with 11 bases between them. Germline CDR1 and CDR2: SGHAT and FQNNGV. The DNA for the CDR3 is TGTGCCAGCAGCTTAGACACCGGGTGGGACACTGAAGCTTTCTTT. Translation: CASSLDTGWDTEAFF. The whole variable domain, filled in from reference TRBV11-2 and TRBJ1-1, reads EAGVAQSPRYKIIEKRQSVAFWCNPISGHATLYWYQQILGQGPKLLIQFQNNGVVDDSQLPKDRFSAERLKGVDSTLKIQPAKLEDSAVYLCASSLDTGWDTEAFFGQGTRLTVV.

The rearrangement links TRBV27 to TRBJ2-6; 7 nucleotides agree with TRBD1. V shed 7 bases, J shed 1 base, and the junction held 7 bases outside the gene matches. The CDR3 runs 16 residues. CDR1 and CDR2 from the germline V gene are MNHEY and SMNVEV (reference sequence). The DNA for the CDR3 is TGTGCCAGCACCGACAGGGTCGGGTCTGGGGCCAACGTCCTGACTTTC. Protein: CASTDRVGSGANVLTF. Variable domain in full (rest from reference TRBV27 and TRBJ2-6): EAQVTQNPRYLITVTGKKLTVTCSQNMNHEYMSWYRQDPGLGLRQIYYSMNVEVTDKGDVPEGYKVSRKEKRNFPLILESPSPNQTSLYFCASTDRVGSGANVLTFGAGSRLTVL.

This clone occurred a few times. The genes are TRBV11-2 and TRBJ2-3, with 8 positions matching TRBD2. The CDR3 is made up of 15 amino acids. Germline values: CDR1 SGHAT, CDR2 FQNNGV. The ends lost 5 bases at V and 0 bases at J; junction bases unmatched: 4. The CDR3 is CASSHVAGSTDTQYF. The DNA for the CDR3 is TGTGCCAGCAGCCATGTAGCGGGAAGCACAGATACGCAGTATTTT.